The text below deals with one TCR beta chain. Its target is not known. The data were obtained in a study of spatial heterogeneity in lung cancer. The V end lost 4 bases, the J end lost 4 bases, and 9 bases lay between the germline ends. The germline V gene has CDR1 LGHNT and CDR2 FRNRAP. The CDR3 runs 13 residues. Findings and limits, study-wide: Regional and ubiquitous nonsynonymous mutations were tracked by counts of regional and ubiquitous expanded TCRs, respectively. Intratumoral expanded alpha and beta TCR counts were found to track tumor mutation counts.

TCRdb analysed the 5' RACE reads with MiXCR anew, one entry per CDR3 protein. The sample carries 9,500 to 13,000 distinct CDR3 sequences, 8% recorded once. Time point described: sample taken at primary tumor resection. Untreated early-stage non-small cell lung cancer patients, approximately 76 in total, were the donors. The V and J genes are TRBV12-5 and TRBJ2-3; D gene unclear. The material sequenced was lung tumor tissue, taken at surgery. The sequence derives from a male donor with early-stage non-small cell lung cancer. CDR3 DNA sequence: TGTGCTAGTGGTTACCTGACGGCAGATACGCAGTATTTT. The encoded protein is CASGYLTADTQYF.